The next 21 T cell receptor beta chains were all read from a single sample in a study of Ad26.COV2.S vaccination and SARS-CoV-2 variants. Treatment: roughly 19 received Ad26.COV2.S at low or high dose, single or two shots; about 5 received placebo; per-sample allocation not given. Material that was analyzed had been drawn on day 63 after the first vaccine or placebo injection. Using immunoSEQ multiplex PCR, the repertoire was profiled, and TCRdb retains in-frame clones only, with some absent. Of around 340,000 clones detected, 80% to 90% appear once; the ten largest clones hold roughly 10%. This material consisted of peripheral blood, taken in a trial of Ad26.COV2.S vaccine versus placebo. These receptor sequences come from a person aged 18 to 65 who received the Ad26.COV2.S COVID-19 vaccine or a placebo.

This sequence joins TRBV7-9 and TRBJ2-7; TRBD1 or TRBD2 may be the D gene (5 bases each). Germline V gene lookup returns CDR1 SEHNR and CDR2 FQNEAQ (reference sequence). The ends were cut back, 5 bases at V and 5 bases at J, with 19 bases in the middle. This CDR3 is 15 amino acids long. The CDR3 DNA reads TGTGCCAGCAGCCCCGGGGACGGTAGGGTGAACGAGCAGTACTTC. Translation gives CASSPGDGRVNEQYF.

The chain has TRBV5-1 and TRBJ2-1, with TRBD2 identical over 7 bases. The CDR3 length is 14 residues. Per germline, CDR1 SGHRS and CDR2 YFSETQ. Trimming took 5 bases from V and 7 from J; bases not matched to a gene: 9. The CDR3 region is CASRPRTRPNEQFF. The CDR3 region has the DNA TGCGCCAGCAGACCCCGGACTAGGCCAAATGAGCAGTTCTTC.

The genes are TRBV19 and TRBJ2-3; no clear D gene. V was clipped by 7 bases and J by 0 bases, with 14 bases between them. The CDR3 has 15 amino acids. Looked up from germline, CDR1 is LNHDA and CDR2 is SQIVND (reference sequence). The CDR3 region is CASTSDISSTDTQYF. DNA for the CDR3: TGTGCCAGTACCTCCGACATTTCTAGCACAGATACGCAGTATTTT.

This clone was picked up one time. V usage is TRBV2 and J usage is TRBJ1-1; a possible D gene is TRBD1 (5 bases). With 8 bases removed from V and 1 base from J, the gap between germline ends came to 11 bases. The length of the CDR3 is 13 residues. In germline, CDR1 is SNHLY, CDR2 FYNNEI. In nucleotides, the CDR3 is TGTGCCAGCGTAGGGCAGGGGAACACTGAAGCTTTCTTT. Encoded protein: CASVGQGNTEAFF.

This clone was counted a single time. J is TRBJ2-6 and V is TRBV5-4; a weak D match, TRBD2 (6 bases). CDR3 size: 17 residues. The V gene lost 0 bases and the J gene lost 2 bases, with 12 bases spanning the gap. Germline assignment: CDR1 SGHNT and CDR2 YYREEE (reference sequence). The CDR3, as DNA: TGTGCCAGCAGCTTGGCGGCTAGCGTTACTGGGGCCAACGTCCTGACTTTC. Translated: CASSLAASVTGANVLTF.

This clone was observed a handful of times. V gene TRBV24-1 combines with J gene TRBJ2-5; 14 nucleotides match TRBD2. Per the germline V gene, CDR1 is KGHDR and CDR2 is SFDVKD. V lost 8 bases to trimming and J lost 6 bases; unmatched junction nucleotides: 13. The CDR3 length is 17 residues. As DNA, the CDR3 is TGTGCCACCACTTTTCACACCGGGACTAGCGGGAGTAAGACCCAGTACTTC. Its translation: CATTFHTGTSGSKTQYF.

This clone was seen a single time. The chain carries TRBV30 and TRBJ2-7, with 8 bases matching TRBD2. In germline, CDR1 is GTSNPN, CDR2 SVGIG (reference sequence). The CDR3 has 15 amino acids. The CDR3 protein is CASTSGSGGSYEQYF. The CDR3 nucleotides are TGTGCTTCTACGAGCGGGAGCGGCGGCTCCTACGAGCAGTACTTC.

The genes are TRBV7-3 and TRBJ2-1; 10 nucleotides match TRBD2. V shed 4 bases, J shed 8 bases, and the junction held 5 bases outside the gene matches. This CDR3 is built from 14 residues. The germline CDR1 and CDR2 sequences are SGHTA and FQGTGA. The CDR3 coding sequence is TGTGCCAGCAGCTCAGGACTAGCGGATCATGAGCAGTTCTTC. Its translation: CASSSGLADHEQFF. The full variable domain, completed using reference TRBV7-3 and TRBJ2-1, is GAGVSQTPSNKVTEKGKYVELRCDPISGHTALYWYRQSLGQGPEFLIYFQGTGAADDSGLPNDRFFAVRPEGSVSTLKIQRTERGDSAVYLCASSSGLADHEQFFGPGTRLTVL.

The chain joins TRBV19 to TRBJ2-7; the match to TRBD1 covers 11 bases. Germline values: CDR1 LNHDA, CDR2 SQIVND (reference sequence). V lost 5 bases to trimming and J lost 5 bases; unmatched junction nucleotides: 8. The CDR3 is made up of 15 amino acids. CDR3 loop: CASSHRGTGGHEQYF. Here the CDR3 DNA reads TGTGCCAGTAGTCACCGCGGGACAGGGGGACACGAGCAGTACTTC.

The CDR3 protein is CASSWGQGSGNTIYF. The CDR3 coding sequence is TGTGCCAGCAGCTGGGGACAGGGATCTGGAAACACCATATATTTT. J is TRBJ1-3 and V is TRBV5-5; 9 bases are shared with TRBD1. In germline, CDR1 is SGHKS, CDR2 YYEKEE (reference sequence). Germline trimming cut 3 bases from V and 1 base from J; bases unmatched to any gene: 2. The CDR3 runs to 15 residues.

The rearrangement joins TRBV5-4 to TRBJ2-5; no firm D call. V lost 0 bases to trimming and J lost 1 base, with 7 bases between them. The germline V gene encodes CDR1 SGHNT and CDR2 YYREEE (reference sequence). The CDR3 spans 14 residues. CDR3 region: CASSLAEVQETQYF. CDR3 nucleotide sequence: TGTGCCAGCAGCTTGGCCGAAGTCCAAGAGACCCAGTACTTC.

The chain couples TRBV23-1 to TRBJ1-4, with D maybe TRBD1 (6 bases). TRBV23-1 is sorted into the ORF group, with uncertain function. The CDR3 extends over 17 amino acids. Between the trimmed V and J ends, which lost 0 bases and 0 bases, there was a span of 11 bases. CDR3 residues: CASSQSLRQATNEKLFF. The CDR3 nucleotides read TGCGCCAGCAGTCAATCGCTCCGACAGGCAACTAATGAAAAACTGTTTTTT.

This rearrangement joins TRBV19 to TRBJ1-2; D remains unclear. This CDR3 comprises 13 residues. Trimming stripped 8 bases from V and 0 bases from J, with 10 bases between. Germline CDR1 LNHDA, CDR2 SQIVND (reference sequence). The CDR3 spells CASRDTPNYGYTF. The CDR3 nucleotides read TGTGCCAGTCGAGACACCCCTAACTATGGCTACACCTTC.

The chain links TRBV30 to TRBJ1-2; D is unclear. V was trimmed by 4 bases and J by 0 bases, leaving 9 bases between them. The germline V gene has CDR1 GTSNPN and CDR2 SVGIG (reference sequence). This CDR3 is 13 amino acids long. The CDR3 sequence is CAWTPVANYGYTF. The CDR3 nucleotides read TGTGCCTGGACCCCAGTAGCTAACTATGGCTACACCTTC.

This clone was seen once. The chain couples TRBV5-1 to TRBJ2-5; D perhaps matches TRBD2 (5 bases). Trimming removed 2 bases at V and 1 base at J, with 12 bases between. The CDR3 totals 15 residues. The germline V gene has CDR1 SGHRS and CDR2 YFSETQ. This chain's CDR3 is CASSLLPGTQETQYF. The CDR3 DNA reads TGCGCCAGCAGCTTACTTCCGGGAACCCAAGAGACCCAGTACTTC.

This clone showed up just once. V gene TRBV7-9 combines with J gene TRBJ1-1; D possibly corresponds to TRBD1 (5 bases). Germline V CDR1 and CDR2: SEHNR, FQNEAQ (reference sequence). The CDR3 covers 14 residues. The V end was cut by 5 bases, the J end by 3 bases, with 13 bases between. In DNA form, the CDR3 reads TGTGCCAGCAGCATAATTGCGGGGGACACTGAAGCTTTCTTT. It codes for CASSIIAGDTEAFF.

The chain carries TRBV27 and TRBJ1-1; no clear D. The CDR3 covers 13 residues. Trimming took 3 bases from V and 5 from J, leaving 10 bases between them. Germline V gene data show CDR1 as MNHEY and CDR2 as SMNVEV (reference sequence). CDR3 protein: CASSFIPGTEAFF. The CDR3 nucleotides read TGTGCCAGCAGTTTCATTCCGGGGACTGAAGCTTTCTTT.

The chain recombines TRBV10-2 with TRBJ2-5, with D tentatively TRBD2 (5 bases). V dropped 4 bases and J dropped 1 base, with 22 bases sitting between them. The V gene's germline CDR1 is WSHSY and CDR2 SAAADI. This CDR3 has 18 amino acids. The CDR3 DNA reads TGCGCCAGCAGTGCTCCCCTTAGCGTGTCGGCTACCCAAGAGACCCAGTACTTC. As protein: CASSAPLSVSATQETQYF.

V and J are TRBV30 and TRBJ1-6; 10 positions match TRBD1. The V segment lost 0 bases and the J segment 7 bases; nucleotides outside the gene matches: 3. Germline-derived CDR1 and CDR2 are GTSNPN and SVGIG (reference sequence). The CDR3 has 15 residues. The CDR3: CAWSVMTGGNSPLHF. Here the CDR3 DNA reads TGTGCCTGGAGTGTGATGACAGGGGGCAATTCACCCCTCCACTTT.

The chain links TRBV12-3 or TRBV12-4 to TRBJ1-4, with D possibly TRBD1 on 5 matching bases. V dropped 2 bases and J dropped 11 bases, with 12 bases sitting between them. The CDR3 totals 13 residues. CDR3 in amino acids: CASSLIAGQKLFF. The DNA of the CDR3 is TGTGCCAGCAGTTTAATAGCAGGGCAGAAACTGTTTTTT.

The genes are TRBV4-3 and TRBJ2-2; TRBD2 agrees at 8 bases. Trimming cost V 2 bases and J 2 bases; bases outside gene matches: 4. Germline V lookup: CDR1 LGHNA, CDR2 YSLEER. CDR3 length: 16 amino acids. The CDR3 bases are TGCGCCAGCAGCCAATTGCGGGGGGACAACACCGGGGAGCTGTTTTTT. Protein: CASSQLRGDNTGELFF.